These 6 T cell receptor beta chains were all obtained from the same sample, sequenced in a study of beta chain features in type 1 diabetes. Broader study findings: TCRB CDR3 length was moderately but significantly reduced in all four CD4+ subsets of Type 1 diabetes patients.

Their cognate antigens are unknown. The isolated RNA, all of it, was reverse transcribed, so expressed TCRB transcripts were what got sequenced. Profiling relied on immunoSEQ multiplex PCR, and the TCRdb table lists in-frame clones only, not all of them. The repertoire holds 640,000 or so clones, 11% to 15% seen once, with 0.035% to 0.045% in the top ten. Material: naive CD4+ T cells from blood. The receptor source for this set is a man between 18 and 35 years old with type 1 diabetes.

This clone has just a few counts. The chain couples TRBV25-1 to TRBJ1-2; D is unresolved. With 7 bases removed from V and 4 bases from J, the gap between germline ends came to 10 bases. The CDR3 consists of 12 residues. CDR1 is MGHDK, CDR2 SYGVNS, per germline. In nucleotides, the CDR3 is TGTGCCAGCAAGGAGCCAGGCTATGGCTACACCTTC. This gives the protein CASKEPGYGYTF.

This clone was picked up a small number of times. The chain employs TRBV21-1 and TRBJ1-1; TRBD1 is taken as the D call from the table, unchecked against the DNA. TRBV21-1 is shown as a pseudogene. The CDR3 extends over 13 amino acids. Here the CDR3 reads CASSTHRRTEAFF. The CDR3 bases are TGTGCCAGCAGCACCCACAGGAGAACTGAAGCTTTCTTT.

This clone showed up just a few times. In DNA form, the CDR3 reads TGTGCCAGCAGCTTAGCGCGCGGGAGTTCTTACAATGAGCAGTTCTTC. Translated, it gives CASSLARGSSYNEQFF. The genes are TRBV7-2 and TRBJ2-1, with 7 bases that match TRBD2. Trimming took 0 bases from V and 4 from J; bases not matched to a gene: 6. Per germline, CDR1 SGHTA and CDR2 FQGNSA. There are 16 residues in the CDR3. The whole variable domain, filled in from reference TRBV7-2 and TRBJ2-1, reads GAGVSQSPSNKVTEKGKDVELRCDPISGHTALYWYRQSLGQGLEFLIYFQGNSAPDKSGLPSDRFSAERTGGSVSTLTIQRTQQEDSAVYLCASSLARGSSYNEQFFGPGTRLTVL.

This clone was observed a handful of times. One end of the junction fails to match germline, which may point to a read error. The V gene is TRBV7-9, the J gene TRBJ1-6, with 9 bases that match TRBD1. The V gene's germline CDR1 is SEHNR and CDR2 FQNEAQ (reference sequence). The CDR3 totals 14 residues. The CDR3 nucleotides are TGTGCCAGCAGTTTAGACAGGGGGAATTCACCCCTCCACTTT. Encoded protein: CASSLDRGNSPLHF.

The table lists this clone with a few counts. V is TRBV4-1 and J is TRBJ2-1; TRBD2 is a possible D gene (6 bases). In germline, CDR1 is MGHRA, CDR2 YSYEKL. With 4 bases removed from V and 11 bases from J, the gap between germline ends came to 15 bases. This CDR3 comprises 13 residues. This CDR3 reads CASSLDPGTQQFF. In DNA form, the CDR3 reads TGCGCCAGCAGCCTAGATCCCGGGACTCAGCAGTTCTTC.

V is TRBV19 and J is TRBJ2-7, with D uncertain. Per the germline V gene, CDR1 is LNHDA and CDR2 is SQIVND (reference sequence). The CDR3 spans 13 residues. V was shortened by 3 bases and J by 3 bases, with 9 bases between the two germline ends. The DNA for the CDR3 is TGTGCCAGTAGTATTCTTCCCAGCTACGAGCAGTACTTC. It yields the protein CASSILPSYEQYF.